Listed below are T cell receptor beta chains from one sample, sequenced in a study of CXCR3-negative and CXCR3-positive naive CD8 T cells. From its re-call of the 5' RACE reads, TCRdb lists each CDR3 protein once, without DNA. The specimen's table records some 130,000 distinct CDR3 sequences. Sequencing used naive CXCR3- CD8+ T cells from blood. These receptor sequences come from a human donor in good health. Some clones in this sample may be carry-over from other donors' samples. Both conserved end residues are part of each CDR3.

TRBV20-1	TRBJ2-7	CSARDLYGTYEQYF
TRBV6-2/TRBV6-3	TRBJ2-5	CASSSMTVSEKTQYF
TRBV12-3/TRBV12-4	TRBJ2-5	CASQGIQETQYF
TRBV29-1	TRBJ2-4	CSASGRTGDAKNIQYF
TRBV4-1	TRBJ2-7	CASSQEGTTLYEQYF
TRBV11-2	TRBJ2-7	CASSLTPSLATYEQYF
TRBV7-2	TRBJ2-1	CASSLVGLAGDAYNEQFF
TRBV5-5	TRBJ2-3	CASSLETRGVTDTQYF
TRBV15	TRBJ1-4	CATKEGGPDEKLFF
TRBV2	TRBJ2-3	CASKTLQDWRDTDTQYF
TRBV7-9	TRBJ2-5	CASSSAAGRTGETQYF